The T cell receptor (beta chain) described here comes from a study of blood T cell repertoires in COVID-19. Study-level information: Researchers got acute and convalescent COVID-19 samples from the United States, Italy and Spain.

This CDR3 is 14 amino acids long. Trimming pared 1 base from V and 6 bases from J, leaving 9 bases between. CDR1 is SGHNT and CDR2 is YENEEA in the germline V gene. Sequencing was performed with immunoSEQ multiplex PCR; in TCRdb, only in-frame clones are kept and a portion is missing. The table has about 250,000 clones, about 89% seen once. V and J are TRBV11-3 and TRBJ2-2; D perhaps matches TRBD2 (5 bases). The sequence came from a woman aged 55-75 years who had recovered from COVID-19. The sample comprised peripheral blood. CDR3 nucleotide sequence: TGTGCCAGCAGCTTAGGGGCGGGTGCCGGGGAGCTGTTTTTT. It encodes CASSLGAGAGELFF.